A selection of T cell receptor beta chains follows, all from one sample in a study of OX40 agonist ivuxolimab in advanced cancers. The method was immunoSEQ multiplex PCR; TCRdb's version includes in-frame clones alone and lacks a portion of them. The table includes just under 65,000 clones, around 81% detected once. Sequences were derived from CD4+ or CD8+ T cells sorted from blood, sampled in a trial of the OX40 agonist ivuxolimab. Receptor source: an adult with an advanced solid tumor such as melanoma, head and neck, liver or kidney cancer. Each CDR3 is given with its conserved first and last residue. Each record gives: J gene, D gene, clone size, V gene, CDR3 protein, CDR3 DNA. A D gene is named only where the DNA matches it firmly. Clone sizes are given selectively: once, few, many, or a class where the clone is expanded.

J: TRBJ2-7; D: .; size: .; V: TRBV25-1; CDR3: CASSGTGSYEQYF; DNA: TGTGCCAGCAGCGGAACAGGGTCTTACGAGCAGTACTTC
J: TRBJ1-1; D: .; size: .; V: TRBV18; CDR3: CASSPREKGTEAFF; DNA: TGTGCCAGCTCACCCCGGGAAAAGGGCACTGAAGCTTTCTTT
J: TRBJ2-5; D: .; size: .; V: TRBV7-9; CDR3: CASSLPPSGQETQYF; DNA: TGTGCCAGCAGCCTACCCCCATCCGGTCAAGAGACCCAGTACTTC
J: TRBJ2-2; D: .; size: .; V: TRBV18; CDR3: CASSPPMNTGELFF; DNA: TGTGCCAGCTCACCCCCAATGAACACCGGGGAGCTGTTTTTT
J: TRBJ2-7; D: TRBD1; size: .; V: TRBV30; CDR3: CAWGRQGSSYEQYF; DNA: TGTGCCTGGGGGAGACAGGGAAGCTCCTACGAGCAGTACTTC
J: TRBJ1-3; D: .; size: .; V: TRBV6-1; CDR3: CASRHTGNTIYF; DNA: TGTGCCAGCAGACATACTGGAAACACCATATATTTT
J: TRBJ2-1; D: .; size: .; V: TRBV15; CDR3: CATSRDRFAPSNEQFF; DNA: TGTGCCACCAGCAGAGATCGGTTCGCACCTAGCAATGAGCAGTTCTTC
J: TRBJ2-1; D: TRBD2; size: .; V: TRBV19; CDR3: CASSWMGGGADVEQFF; DNA: TGTGCCAGTAGTTGGATGGGCGGGGGGGCGGATGTCGAGCAGTTCTTC
J: TRBJ1-6; D: .; size: .; V: TRBV4-2; CDR3: CASSQEWGQFNSPLHF; DNA: TGTGCCAGCAGCCAAGAGTGGGGACAATTTAATTCACCCCTCCACTTT
J: TRBJ2-1; D: TRBD1; size: .; V: TRBV9; CDR3: CASSNTGERGNEQFF; DNA: TGTGCCAGCAGCAACACAGGGGAGAGGGGGAATGAGCAGTTCTTC
J: TRBJ2-7; D: .; size: .; V: TRBV7-8; CDR3: CASSFGRFSYEQYF; DNA: TGTGCCAGCAGCTTCGGGCGATTCAGCTACGAGCAGTACTTC
J: TRBJ2-7; D: .; size: .; V: TRBV7-3; CDR3: CASSYPRGSYEQYF; DNA: TGTGCCAGCAGTTATCCCCGGGGGTCATACGAGCAGTACTTC
J: TRBJ2-7; D: TRBD2; size: .; V: TRBV14; CDR3: CASSLKTLRAGEQYF; DNA: TGTGCCAGCAGCCTAAAGACCCTGAGAGCGGGGGAGCAGTACTTC
J: TRBJ2-7; D: TRBD1; size: .; V: TRBV6-5; CDR3: CASSSSGTGSDEQYF; DNA: TGTGCCAGCAGCTCCTCCGGGACAGGGTCGGACGAGCAGTACTTC
J: TRBJ1-1; D: .; size: .; V: TRBV9; CDR3: CASSVVPRLLNTEAFF; DNA: TGTGCCAGCAGCGTAGTGCCCAGGCTGCTGAACACTGAAGCTTTCTTT
J: TRBJ1-1; D: TRBD1; size: .; V: TRBV30; CDR3: CAWSGQANTEAFF; DNA: TGTGCCTGGAGCGGACAGGCCAACACTGAAGCTTTCTTT
J: TRBJ1-1; D: TRBD1; size: .; V: TRBV7-9; CDR3: CASSTDRLNTEAFF; DNA: TGTGCCAGCAGCACGGACAGGCTGAACACTGAAGCTTTCTTT
J: TRBJ2-7; D: .; size: few; V: TRBV19; CDR3: CASSMGGRSYEQYF; DNA: TGTGCCAGTAGTATGGGTGGGAGGTCCTACGAGCAGTACTTC
J: TRBJ2-7; D: TRBD1; size: .; V: TRBV11-3; CDR3: CASSPQGTGGAEQYF; DNA: TGTGCCAGCAGCCCGCAGGGGACAGGGGGCGCCGAGCAGTACTTC
J: TRBJ2-3; D: .; size: .; V: TRBV5-1; CDR3: CASSSAGTITDTQYF; DNA: TGCGCCAGCAGCTCTGCCGGGACCATCACAGATACGCAGTATTTT
J: TRBJ2-7; D: .; size: .; V: TRBV18; CDR3: CASSPPGAPSNEQYF; DNA: TGTGCCAGCTCACCCCCCGGTGCCCCTTCTAACGAGCAGTACTTC
J: TRBJ1-1; D: .; size: .; V: TRBV19; CDR3: CASMPGAGTEAFF; DNA: TGTGCCAGTATGCCCGGGGCGGGGACTGAAGCTTTCTTT
J: TRBJ1-2; D: .; size: .; V: TRBV30; CDR3: CAWSRQTRPYGYTF; DNA: TGTGCCTGGAGTCGACAGACACGTCCTTATGGCTACACCTTC
J: TRBJ2-5; D: .; size: once; V: TRBV5-1; CDR3: CASSLTVSETQYF; DNA: TGCGCCAGCAGCTTGACAGTTTCGGAGACCCAGTACTTC
J: TRBJ1-1; D: .; size: .; V: TRBV5-1; CDR3: CASSPGQGSTEAFF; DNA: TGCGCCAGCAGCCCCGGCCAGGGGAGTACTGAAGCTTTCTTT
J: TRBJ1-3; D: .; size: few; V: TRBV4-1; CDR3: CASSSFNSPTGNTIYF; DNA: TGCGCCAGCAGCTCCTTTAATAGCCCGACGGGAAACACCATATATTTT
J: TRBJ2-4; D: .; size: .; V: TRBV7-8; CDR3: CASSWSMDIQYF; DNA: TGTGCCAGCAGCTGGTCCATGGACATTCAGTACTTC
J: TRBJ1-2; D: .; size: .; V: TRBV30; CDR3: CAWSVVGGYTF; DNA: TGTGCCTGGAGTGTAGTGGGTGGCTACACCTTC
J: TRBJ1-5; D: .; size: few; V: TRBV19; CDR3: CASSIGNKGPQHF; DNA: TGTGCCAGTAGTATAGGGAACAAAGGACCCCAGCATTTT
J: TRBJ2-3; D: .; size: .; V: TRBV7-3; CDR3: CASSDGGRGGADTQYF; DNA: TGTGCCAGCAGCGACGGAGGACGAGGGGGGGCAGATACGCAGTATTTT
J: TRBJ1-2; D: TRBD1; size: .; V: TRBV11-2; CDR3: CASSFLISGTAPYGYTF; DNA: TGTGCCAGCAGCTTTCTAATCTCCGGGACAGCGCCCTATGGCTACACCTTC
J: TRBJ2-7; D: .; size: .; V: TRBV7-2; CDR3: CASSDFRVAYEQYF; DNA: TGTGCCAGCAGTGATTTCAGGGTGGCGTACGAGCAGTACTTC